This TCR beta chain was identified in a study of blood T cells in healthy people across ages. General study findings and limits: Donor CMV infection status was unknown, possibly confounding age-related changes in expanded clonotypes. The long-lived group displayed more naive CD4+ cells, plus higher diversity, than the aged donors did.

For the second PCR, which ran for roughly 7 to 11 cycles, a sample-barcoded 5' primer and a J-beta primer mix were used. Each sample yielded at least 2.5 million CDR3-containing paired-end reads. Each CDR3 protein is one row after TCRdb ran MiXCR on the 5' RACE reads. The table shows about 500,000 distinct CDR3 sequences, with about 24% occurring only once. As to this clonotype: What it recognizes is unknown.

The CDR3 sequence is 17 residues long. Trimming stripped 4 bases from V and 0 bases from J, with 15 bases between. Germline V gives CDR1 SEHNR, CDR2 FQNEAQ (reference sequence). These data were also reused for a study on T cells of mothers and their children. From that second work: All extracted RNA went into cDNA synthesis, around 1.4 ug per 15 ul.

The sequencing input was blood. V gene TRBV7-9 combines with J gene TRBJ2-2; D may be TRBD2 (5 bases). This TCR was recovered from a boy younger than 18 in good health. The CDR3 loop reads CASSSSSLGANTGELFF. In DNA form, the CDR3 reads TGTGCCAGCAGCTCAAGTTCCCTCGGGGCGAACACCGGGGAGCTGTTTTTT.